This T cell receptor (beta chain) was profiled in a study of neurological immune-mediated disorders (dated by TCRdb to between 2018 and 2021). About the study as a whole: Of the 35 or so multiple sclerosis patients, 31 had relapsing-remitting MS and 3 had secondary progressive MS. The cohort included 60 to 75 subjects: approximately 15 with HAM/TSP, approximately 34 with multiple sclerosis, and 20 healthy controls. Peripheral blood TCR-beta repertoires from patients with HTLV-I-associated myelopathy (HAM/TSP), patients with multiple sclerosis, and healthy controls were compared in the study using UMI-based sequencing. The approximately 96 TCR-beta libraries covered PBMC samples along with longitudinal samples, technical triplicates, and paired sorted CD4+ and CD8+ T-cell subsets. Broad study findings and their caveats: The highest TCR clonal expansion was observed in HAM/TSP patients, whereas the lowest was observed in MS patients, even when compared with healthy controls. No association of the MS cluster with clinical or MRI features was observed, and the need for larger cohorts was stated by the authors. Expanded clones from different subjects shared no identical CDR3 amino acid sequences, which suggests that TCR-beta repertoires were private in all groups. In a phylogenetic analysis, the repertoires of 18 out of 34 MS patients fell into a single cluster of related CDR3 sequences, pointing to a possible signature at the repertoire level.

The germline V gene (reference sequence) yields DFQATT for CDR1 and SNEGSKA for CDR2. V gives up 8 bases and J gives up 11 bases, and the segment between their germline ends measures 17 bases. Spanning cysteine to phenylalanine, the CDR3 consists of 11 amino acids. Only the CDR3 DNA is retained, 33 bases long and in frame from the first base. Unsorted PBMC libraries were generated from 2 million PBMCs stored in RNAlater at -80 °C until RNA extraction. The multiple sclerosis patients were enrolled in a US clinical protocol that evaluated disease progression with magnetic resonance imaging. Peripheral blood was subjected to Ficoll-Hypaque density gradient centrifugation to isolate PBMCs, which were then cryopreserved in liquid nitrogen. This clonotype was recorded at least ten times. The clone's antigen remains unknown. Nothing much larger sits one base from this clone, and base qualities are not available.

cDNA was synthesized by template-switch 5'RACE using a primer with a 10-nucleotide random unique molecular identifier that tagged each TCR transcript. Every sequencing run covered 15-18 subjects and yielded more than 160 million TCR-beta sequences. Total RNA was extracted with the RNeasy kit. The KAPA Real-time Library Amplification kit was used to amplify TCR-beta VDJ regions with primers targeting the TCR constant region and the 5'RACE anchor. A first PCR added sample indexes and Illumina adaptors, after which a second PCR increased the library yield. After Ampure bead purification, the roughly 650 bp TCR product was size-selected on a 2% E-gel SizeSelection system. Library quality was checked on a Bioanalyzer, concentration was measured with Qubit, and libraries were quantified with the Kapa Library Quantification kit before pooling. An Illumina HiSeq 2500 was used to sequence the libraries paired-end at 2 x 150 bp. To increase sequence diversity, roughly 25-31% phiX was spiked into each library pool. For the original study's pipeline: The quality-filtered reads were processed with the UMI-based MiGEC pipeline, whose error correction step removed more than 85% of the raw TCR sequences. IMGT germline references were used for aligning VDJ genes, and each clonotype was defined as a unique CDR3 amino acid sequence together with its V-J genes. Clonal expansion, Shannon diversity and CDR3 relatedness were evaluated with VDJtools (CalcPairwiseDistances, ClusterSamples), while phylogenetic trees were built in CLCbio workbench. Using coefficient-of-variation modelling across technical triplicates, the study counted a clone as expanded if it had at least 8 unique UMIs. The public reads were quality trimmed at Q25 with fastp and then assembled into clones with MiXCR by TCRdb, keeping productive beta chains. For every CDR3 protein sequence, its rows merge into one entry that carries the most common genes and DNA. For this entry, the V and J calls and clone size follow TCRdb and not the study's own pipeline. This sample has roughly 65,000 distinct CDR3 sequences in its table, and roughly 4.9% of those were observed once. Around 5.1% of the sample is held by the ten biggest clonotypes.

The receptor was derived from a human donor with multiple sclerosis. The donor label of this sample is uncertain. Material: PBMCs. The chain links TRBV20-1 with TRBJ2-3; the D gene may be TRBD1 or TRBD2, since each aligns over 5 bases. DNA sequence: TGCAGTTACGGTAGGGGAGTTGGGCAGTATTTT. Its translation reads: CSYGRGVGQYF.